One TCR beta chain is described in this entry. The antigen is not known. The data stem from a study of vaccination and CD4 T cells after COVID-19. The treatment: 10-day PBMC culture with coronavirus spike peptide pools or control peptides (ViraFEST assay). These CD4+ T cells came from an unexposed donor, sampled before the COVID-19 pandemic (2011-2018). Peptide pool stimulation in ViraFEST expanded antigen-specific T cells, whose TCRs were then sequenced. The CDR3 is 15 amino acids. Germline assignment: CDR1 WSHSY and CDR2 SAAADI. J lost 4 bases, V lost 4 bases, and 8 bases had no gene match. An Oncomine TCR Beta short-read assay was used to sequence the DNA from cultured CD4+ T cells. TCRdb reprocessed the PCR reads with MiXCR, giving one entry per CDR3 protein. In the table there are thousands of distinct CDR3 sequences, 40% to 50% of which are singletons.

This TCR was sampled from a human donor in good health. The sequencing input was CD4+ T cells from blood, cultured in vitro. V and J are TRBV10-2 and TRBJ2-5, with TRBD2 identical over 8 bases. The CDR3 loop is CASSVAGGRGETQYF. The CDR3 DNA reads as TGCGCCAGCAGTGTTGCGGGAGGCCGAGGAGAGACCCAGTACTTC.